This T cell receptor (beta chain) was found in a study of blood T cell repertoires in COVID-19. The CDR3 totals 17 residues. The germline CDR1 and CDR2 sequences are SGHVS and FNYEAQ. The V segment lost 0 bases and the J segment 5 bases; nucleotides outside the gene matches: 7. Methods used by the authors: How many nucleated cells were present was estimated from reference gene primer amplification. The data were produced by immunoSEQ multiplex PCR, yet TCRdb's version contains in-frame clones alone and is incomplete. The V and J calls and clone size were taken over from that table, and D and trimming were inferred from the DNA. Of 310,000 or so clones listed, roughly 86% are singletons. This clone was observed once.

The rearrangement joins TRBV7-6 to TRBJ2-1; 10 positions agree with TRBD2. Input material: peripheral blood. This clonotype originated in a woman aged 45 to 65 with acute or convalescent COVID-19. CDR3 protein: CASSLAPSGRDNNEQFF. CDR3 DNA sequence: TGTGCCAGCAGCTTAGCCCCCAGCGGGAGGGATAACAATGAGCAGTTCTTC.